One sample yielded the 26 T cell receptor beta chains listed below, sequenced in a study of cytomegalovirus exposure and HLA in healthy donors. The PCR used 60 Vbeta and 13 Jbeta primers. The table came from immunoSEQ multiplex PCR; TCRdb's copy has only in-frame clones and leaves some out. This table holds about 120,000 clones, more than 60% found once. The sequencing sample was made of PBMCs. These receptor sequences come from a man aged 40-49 years in good health and CMV-seropositive.

The rearrangement joins TRBV5-6 to TRBJ1-5; a weak D match, TRBD1 (5 bases). CDR1 SGHDT and CDR2 YYEEEE come from the germline V gene. V lost 3 bases to trimming and J lost 4 bases, with 8 bases between them. The CDR3 has 13 residues. The chain's CDR3 is CASSSDRNQPQHF. The CDR3 nucleotides are TGTGCCAGCAGCTCAGACAGAAATCAGCCCCAGCATTTT.

The chain is built from TRBV5-4 and TRBJ2-1; no definite D call. Trimming removed 3 bases at V and 5 bases at J, with 6 bases between. This CDR3 contains 12 residues. Germline CDR1 and CDR2: SGHNT and YYREEE (reference sequence). The CDR3 reads CASSYQDNEQFF. The CDR3 coding sequence is TGTGCCAGCAGCTACCAGGACAATGAGCAGTTCTTC.

This clone was counted only a few times. The chain uses TRBV7-9 and TRBJ2-7; TRBD2 agrees at 10 bases. CDR3 size: 18 residues. V trimming: 5 bases; J trimming: 7 bases; junction bases outside the gene matches: 20. The germline V gene has CDR1 SEHNR and CDR2 FQNEAQ (reference sequence). CDR3 region: CASSARSGGTSVVFEQYF. CDR3 sequence (DNA): TGTGCCAGCAGCGCGCGGTCCGGTGGGACTAGCGTTGTGTTTGAGCAGTACTTC.

The genes are TRBV7-9 and TRBJ2-2; D is unclear. This CDR3 comprises 15 residues. The ends were cut back, 1 base at V and 0 bases at J, with 6 bases in the middle. Germline CDR1 SEHNR, CDR2 FQNEAQ (reference sequence). In DNA form, the CDR3 reads TGTGCCAGCAGCTTAGGGGCCCCGAACACCGGGGAGCTGTTTTTT. Protein product: CASSLGAPNTGELFF.

The chain uses TRBV14 and TRBJ1-3; D remains unclear. Germline V gene lookup returns CDR1 SGHDN and CDR2 FVKESK. The CDR3 is made up of 13 amino acids. Trimming cost V 1 base and J 8 bases, with 9 bases left between them. The CDR3 here is CASSQGAAYTIYF. DNA of the CDR3: TGTGCCAGCAGCCAAGGGGCAGCATACACCATATATTTT.

The rearrangement uses TRBV5-4 and TRBJ1-2, with TRBD1 as a possible D gene (6 bases). Trimming cost V 0 bases and J 10 bases, with 19 bases left between them. This CDR3 contains 15 residues. Germline V CDR1 and CDR2: SGHNT, YYREEE (reference sequence). The CDR3 coding sequence is TGTGCCAGCAGCTTGGCCGTCTGGGGGCCTCCCAACTACACCTTC. It codes for CASSLAVWGPPNYTF. The full variable domain, in which reference TRBV5-4 and TRBJ1-2 provide the parts outside the CDR3, is ETGVTQSPTHLIKTRGQQVTLRCSSQSGHNTVSWYQQALGQGPQFIFQYYREEENGRGNFPPRFSGLQFPNYSSELNVNALELDDSALYLCASSLAVWGPPNYTFGSGTRLTVV.

The CDR3 nucleotides read TGTGCCAGCACCGGGACAGGGAACACCGGGGAGCTGTTTTTT. Amino acid sequence: CASTGTGNTGELFF. The chain carries TRBV7-3 and TRBJ2-2; 8 bases align to TRBD1. V shed 7 bases and J 1 base; nucleotides not matched to a gene: 2. Germline CDR1 SGHTA, CDR2 FQGTGA. The CDR3 is 14 residues long.

CDR3 amino acids: CASSLALLSSVDTQYF. The CDR3, as DNA: TGCGCCAGCAGCTTGGCCCTGTTATCGAGTGTGGATACGCAGTATTTT. V and J are TRBV5-1 and TRBJ2-3; no clear D. The CDR3 loop spans 16 amino acids. The germline V gene has CDR1 SGHRS and CDR2 YFSETQ. Trimming cost V 0 bases and J 6 bases, with 17 bases left between them.

This chain uses TRBV4-1 with TRBJ1-2; D is undetermined. Germline V CDR1 and CDR2: MGHRA, YSYEKL. V lost 1 base and J lost 4, with 13 bases in between. This CDR3 is 15 amino acids long. DNA for the CDR3: TGCGCCAGCAGCCAAGGTGGGCAAGTCCCCTATGGCTACACCTTC. Amino acids: CASSQGGQVPYGYTF.

This clone was counted a few times. The chain links TRBV25-1 to TRBJ2-2, with 12 bases matching TRBD2. The length of the CDR3 is 16 residues. V was clipped by 4 bases and J by 4 bases; unmatched bases: 4. Germline V gives CDR1 MGHDK, CDR2 SYGVNS. CDR3 DNA sequence: TGTGCCAGCAGTGTTCTAGCGGGGGGGACCACCGGGGAGCTGTTTTTT. Amino acid sequence: CASSVLAGGTTGELFF.

This clone was counted a few times. The chain couples TRBV30 to TRBJ2-7; 14 bases align to TRBD2. This CDR3 spans 15 amino acids. The ends lost 3 bases at V and 0 bases at J; junction bases unmatched: 1. The V gene's germline CDR1 is GTSNPN and CDR2 SVGIG (reference sequence). CDR3 amino acids: CAWSGTSGSSYEQYF. DNA for the CDR3: TGTGCCTGGAGCGGGACTAGCGGGAGCTCCTACGAGCAGTACTTC.

V is TRBV4-1 and J is TRBJ2-2; 8 positions agree with TRBD2. The trim removed 6 bases at V and 7 bases at J, leaving 16 bases unmatched. The CDR3 totals 17 residues. CDR1 and CDR2 from the germline V gene are MGHRA and YSYEKL. The CDR3 protein is CASRKDGREVGGGELFF. The CDR3 region has the DNA TGCGCCAGCAGAAAGGACGGGCGGGAGGTTGGGGGCGGGGAGCTGTTTTTT.

This chain connects TRBV18 to TRBJ1-2, with no clear D. V gave up 6 bases and J gave up 4 bases, with 15 bases separating them. Germline V gene sequence: CDR1 KGHSH, CDR2 LQKENI. This CDR3 region has 14 residues. In DNA, the CDR3 is TGTGCCAGCTCCCACGACTGGGAGAGCTATGGCTACACCTTC. Amino acids: CASSHDWESYGYTF.

This sequence joins TRBV5-1 and TRBJ2-2; D might be TRBD1 (6 bases). The CDR3 runs 14 residues. The V gene lost 3 bases and the J gene lost 0 bases, with 6 bases spanning the gap. Germline CDR1 and CDR2: SGHRS and YFSETQ. The CDR3 nucleotides are TGCGCCAGCAGCTGGACAGCGAACACCGGGGAGCTGTTTTTT. Protein product: CASSWTANTGELFF.

This clone was recorded once. The chain couples TRBV6-5 to TRBJ2-7, with TRBD2 matching over 15 bases. V shed 6 bases and J 6 bases; nucleotides not matched to a gene: 6. The CDR3 is 15 amino acids. Germline-derived CDR1 and CDR2 are MNHEY and SVGAGI. The CDR3 spells CASSPGLAGGLEQYF. The CDR3 DNA reads as TGTGCCAGCAGCCCCGGACTAGCGGGAGGGCTCGAGCAGTACTTC.

This chain uses TRBV7-9 with TRBJ2-3; TRBD1 might be the D (5 bases). In germline, CDR1 is SEHNR, CDR2 FQNEAQ (reference sequence). V was trimmed by 2 bases and J by 0 bases, leaving 6 bases between them. The CDR3 has 14 residues. The CDR3 nucleotides read TGTGCCAGCAGCTTAAGACAGAGCACAGATACGCAGTATTTT. Translating it yields CASSLRQSTDTQYF.

This chain links TRBV30 with TRBJ1-6, with unresolved D. The CDR3 is 11 amino acids. Germline loops: CDR1 GTSNPN, CDR2 SVGIG (reference sequence). V lost 5 bases and J lost 10, with 9 bases in between. The CDR3 coding sequence is TGTGCCTGGGCGGGGAAATCACCCCTCCACTTT. Its protein product is CAWAGKSPLHF.

The chain employs TRBV7-9 and TRBJ2-2, with D perhaps matching TRBD2 (5 bases). The CDR3 is made up of 16 amino acids. Germline V gives CDR1 SEHNR, CDR2 FQNEAQ (reference sequence). Trimming cost V 5 bases and J 1 base, with 14 bases left between them. CDR3 protein: CASSPPGLRNTGELFF. The CDR3 region has the DNA TGTGCCAGCAGCCCGCCCGGACTTAGGAACACCGGGGAGCTGTTTTTT.

The rearrangement joins TRBV23-1 to TRBJ2-6; TRBD2 might be the D (5 bases). TRBV23-1 is identified as an open reading frame with a role that is uncertain. Trimming shortened V by 4 bases and J by 4 bases, and 17 bases separated the two germline ends. This CDR3 has 17 residues. CDR3 sequence: CASSRPKRVAGANVLTF. CDR3 bases: TGCGCCAGCAGTCGACCTAAGAGGGTGGCGGGGGCCAACGTCCTGACTTTC.

The chain couples TRBV6-1 to TRBJ1-1, with 8 bases that match TRBD1. CDR3 length equals 16 residues. Germline assignment: CDR1 MNHNS and CDR2 SASEGT. V dropped 1 base and J dropped 1; count of bases not matched to a gene: 5. The CDR3 nucleotides read TGTGCCAGCAGTGAAGAGGCAGGGGGCGCGAACACTGAAGCTTTCTTT. Its protein is CASSEEAGGANTEAFF.

This clone turned up a few times. The chain employs TRBV5-1 and TRBJ2-7; D remains ambiguous. There are 15 residues in the CDR3. Trimming took 2 bases from V and 0 from J, leaving 12 bases between them. Germline V gives CDR1 SGHRS, CDR2 YFSETQ. The CDR3, as DNA: TGCGCCAGCAGCTTCATGCTAACCACCTCCTACGAGCAGTACTTC. Protein product: CASSFMLTTSYEQYF.

The rearrangement links TRBV12-5 to TRBJ1-4; 8 nucleotides match TRBD1. CDR3 length: 14 residues. The germline gives CDR1 LGHNT, CDR2 FRNRAP. V gave up 8 bases and J gave up 7 bases; unmatched junction bases: 9. The CDR3 bases are TGTGCTAGTACTTCGGACAGGGTTGGTGAAAAACTGTTTTTT. It specifies CASTSDRVGEKLFF.

This rearrangement joins TRBV11-2 to TRBJ2-5, with a tentative D call TRBD2 (6 bases). Germline CDR1 and CDR2: SGHAT and FQNNGV. Trimming stripped 3 bases from V and 4 bases from J, with 9 bases between. There are 13 residues in the CDR3. CDR3 sequence (DNA): TGTGCCAGCAGCTTCCCCGGGGGAGAGACCCAGTACTTC. Encoded protein: CASSFPGGETQYF.

The chain recombines TRBV2 with TRBJ1-6, with 7 bases aligning to TRBD1. The CDR3 length is 17 residues. Trimming took 5 bases from V and 0 from J; bases not matched to a gene: 7. Germline CDR1 is SNHLY and CDR2 is FYNNEI. The CDR3 DNA sequence: TGTGCCAGCAGTCCTAGACAGGGAAGCTCCTATAATTCACCCCTCCACTTT. Protein product: CASSPRQGSSYNSPLHF.

The rearrangement joins TRBV5-6 to TRBJ1-2; TRBD1 agrees at 8 bases. Unmatched junction bases numbered 10, after V lost 0 bases and J lost 6 bases. The CDR3 consists of 16 residues. CDR1 is SGHDT and CDR2 is YYEEEE in the germline V gene. CDR3 protein: CASSLARQTGEHGYTF. Here the CDR3 DNA reads TGTGCCAGCAGCTTGGCCCGACAGACAGGGGAACATGGCTACACCTTC.

This clone was observed a handful of times. This rearrangement joins TRBV7-9 to TRBJ1-5; no reliable D call. Trimming left V 4 bases short and J 5 bases short, with 15 bases between. Germline CDR1 SEHNR, CDR2 FQNEAQ (reference sequence). This CDR3 contains 15 residues. The CDR3 DNA is TGTGCCAGCAGCTCTAGCAGGCCCTCTTATCAGCCCCAGCATTTT. The encoded protein is CASSSSRPSYQPQHF.